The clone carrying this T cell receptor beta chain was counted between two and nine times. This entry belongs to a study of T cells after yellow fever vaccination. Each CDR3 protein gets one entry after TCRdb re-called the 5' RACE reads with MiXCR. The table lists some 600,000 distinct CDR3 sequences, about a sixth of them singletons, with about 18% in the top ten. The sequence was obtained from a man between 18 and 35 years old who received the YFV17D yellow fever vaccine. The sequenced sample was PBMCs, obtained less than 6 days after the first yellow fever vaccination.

CDR3 sequence reads: CSARAEGGRGQFF. The DNA for the CDR3 is TGCAGTGCTAGGGCCGAGGGGGGCCGTGGGCAGTTCTTC. The V and J genes are TRBV20-1 and TRBJ2-1, with D perhaps matching TRBD1 or TRBD2 (6 bases each). Germline V gene data show CDR1 as DFQATT and CDR2 as SNEGSKA (reference sequence). The V end lost 3 bases, the J end lost 12 bases, and 18 bases lay between the germline ends. The CDR3 contains 13 residues.